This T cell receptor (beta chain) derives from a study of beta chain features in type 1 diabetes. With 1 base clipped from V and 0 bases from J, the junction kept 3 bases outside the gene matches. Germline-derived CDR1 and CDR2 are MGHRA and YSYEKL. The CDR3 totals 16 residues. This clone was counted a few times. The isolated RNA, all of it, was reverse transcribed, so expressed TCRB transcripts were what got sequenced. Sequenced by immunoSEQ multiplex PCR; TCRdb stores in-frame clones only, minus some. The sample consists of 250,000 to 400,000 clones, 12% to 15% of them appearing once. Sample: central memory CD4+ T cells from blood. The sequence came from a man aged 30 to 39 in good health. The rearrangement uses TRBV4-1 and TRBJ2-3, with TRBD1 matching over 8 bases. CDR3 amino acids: CASSQGRGPSTDTQYF. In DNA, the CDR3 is TGCGCCAGCAGCCAAGGCAGGGGGCCGAGCACAGATACGCAGTATTTT.